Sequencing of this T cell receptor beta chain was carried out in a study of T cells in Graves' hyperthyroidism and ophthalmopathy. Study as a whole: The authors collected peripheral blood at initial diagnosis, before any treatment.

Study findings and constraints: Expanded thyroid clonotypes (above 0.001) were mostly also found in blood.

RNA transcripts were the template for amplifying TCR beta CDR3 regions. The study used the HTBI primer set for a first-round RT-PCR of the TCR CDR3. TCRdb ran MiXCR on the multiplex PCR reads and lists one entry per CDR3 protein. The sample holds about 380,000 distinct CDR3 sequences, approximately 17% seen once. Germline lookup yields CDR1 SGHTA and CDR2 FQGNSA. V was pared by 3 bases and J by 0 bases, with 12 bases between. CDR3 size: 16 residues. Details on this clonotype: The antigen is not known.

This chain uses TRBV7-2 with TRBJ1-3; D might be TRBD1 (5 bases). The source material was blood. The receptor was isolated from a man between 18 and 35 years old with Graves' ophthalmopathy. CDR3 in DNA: TGTGCCAGCAGCTTGGGGACCTACATCTCTGGAAACACCATATATTTT. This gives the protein CASSLGTYISGNTIYF.